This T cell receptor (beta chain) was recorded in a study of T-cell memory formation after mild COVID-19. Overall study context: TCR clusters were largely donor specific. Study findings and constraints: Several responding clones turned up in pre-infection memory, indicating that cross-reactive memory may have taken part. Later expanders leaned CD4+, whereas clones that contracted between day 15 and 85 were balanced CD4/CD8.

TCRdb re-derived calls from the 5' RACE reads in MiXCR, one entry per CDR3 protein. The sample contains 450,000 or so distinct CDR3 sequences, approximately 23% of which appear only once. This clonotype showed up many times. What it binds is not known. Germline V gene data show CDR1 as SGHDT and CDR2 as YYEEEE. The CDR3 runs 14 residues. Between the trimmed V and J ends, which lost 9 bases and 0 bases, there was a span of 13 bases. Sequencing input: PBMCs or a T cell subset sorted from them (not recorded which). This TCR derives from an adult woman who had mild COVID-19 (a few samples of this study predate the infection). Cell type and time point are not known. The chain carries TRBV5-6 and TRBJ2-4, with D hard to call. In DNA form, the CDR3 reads TGTGCCACAACCCGCTGGCTAGCCAAAAACATTCAGTACTTC. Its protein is CATTRWLAKNIQYF.